The 32 T cell receptor beta chains given below trace back to one sample, sequenced in a study of cytomegalovirus exposure and HLA in healthy donors. It was with 60 Vbeta and 13 Jbeta primers that the PCR ran. Profiling relied on immunoSEQ multiplex PCR, and the TCRdb table lists in-frame clones only, not all of them. Of 100,000 or so clones listed, 60% to 85% are singletons. The specimen was PBMCs. These receptors all come from a female donor in good health and CMV-seronegative.

The chain uses TRBV6-5 and TRBJ2-1, with D possibly TRBD1 on 6 matching bases. V was shortened by 3 bases and J by 4 bases, with 10 bases between the two germline ends. Germline-derived CDR1 and CDR2 are MNHEY and SVGAGI. This CDR3 is 14 amino acids long. The CDR3 loop is CASSYGDTYNEQFF. The CDR3 DNA reads TGTGCCAGCAGTTATGGGGACACTTACAATGAGCAGTTCTTC.

The chain combines TRBV6-5 with TRBJ1-3; 7 bases line up with TRBD1. This CDR3 spans 14 amino acids. With V trimmed by 7 bases and J by 0 bases, 3 bases remained unmatched. Germline V gene data show CDR1 as MNHEY and CDR2 as SVGAGI. Here the CDR3 reads CASKGQTSGNTIYF. In DNA, the CDR3 is TGTGCCAGCAAGGGACAGACCTCTGGAAACACCATATATTTT.

J is TRBJ2-3 and V is TRBV7-2; 10 bases line up with TRBD2. Trimming cost V 1 base and J 4 bases; bases outside gene matches: 8. This CDR3 comprises 17 residues. CDR1 and CDR2 from the germline V gene are SGHTA and FQGNSA. The CDR3 protein is CASSLGASGSLADTQYF. The CDR3 nucleotides read TGTGCCAGCAGCTTAGGGGCTAGCGGGAGTTTGGCAGATACGCAGTATTTT.

The chain carries TRBV6-1 and TRBJ1-2; D may be TRBD1 (6 bases). Trimming took off 0 bases at V and 7 bases at J, with 12 bases between the two ends. From germline, CDR1 is MNHNS and CDR2 SASEGT. The CDR3 consists of 14 residues. The CDR3 protein is CASSEAAGAGGYTF. The CDR3 DNA reads as TGTGCCAGCAGTGAAGCAGCGGGGGCCGGTGGCTACACCTTC.

The genes are TRBV23-1 and TRBJ1-4, with 8 bases aligning to TRBD1. TRBV23-1 is treated as an ORF (open reading frame) with a function not yet certain. The CDR3 is 19 residues long. V lost 1 base to trimming and J lost 1 base; unmatched junction nucleotides: 11. CDR3 coding DNA: TGCGCCAGCAGTCAATTTGTTTCCCCGGACAGGGAAACTAATGAAAAACTGTTTTTT. It translates to CASSQFVSPDRETNEKLFF.

This clone was recorded once. This rearrangement joins TRBV27 to TRBJ1-5; 8 bases agree with TRBD1. The length of the CDR3 is 14 residues. After removal of 3 bases from V and 5 bases from J, the junction contained 3 bases not matched to a gene. Germline V gene sequence: CDR1 MNHEY, CDR2 SMNVEV (reference sequence). CDR3 residues: CASSFQGAYQPQHF. CDR3 sequence (DNA): TGTGCCAGCAGTTTCCAGGGGGCGTATCAGCCCCAGCATTTT.

The chain links TRBV30 to TRBJ1-6; no clear D gene. Germline V lookup: CDR1 GTSNPN, CDR2 SVGIG (reference sequence). The CDR3 totals 11 residues. Trimming took 2 bases from V and 8 from J, leaving 4 bases between them. CDR3 sequence (DNA): TGTGCCTGGAGTCTTGATTCACCCCTCCACTTT. It is translated as CAWSLDSPLHF. The complete variable domain, with remaining parts taken from reference TRBV30 and TRBJ1-6, reads SQTIHQWPATLVQPVGSPLSLECTVEGTSNPNLYWYRQAAGRGLQLLFYSVGIGQISSEVPQNLSASRPQDRQFILSSKKLLLSDSGFYLCAWSLDSPLHFGNGTRLTVT.

This clone was observed a few times. This chain uses TRBV27 with TRBJ1-1; TRBD1 aligns across 8 bases. CDR1 is MNHEY, CDR2 SMNVEV, per germline (reference sequence). The CDR3 runs to 14 residues. Germline trimming cut 5 bases from V and 0 bases from J; bases unmatched to any gene: 2. Here the CDR3 reads CASSLDRVNTEAFF. The CDR3 nucleotides are TGTGCCAGCAGTCTGGACAGGGTGAACACTGAAGCTTTCTTT.

With respect to this clone: The junction departs from the called germline gene at one end, perhaps through a read error. The V and J genes are TRBV7-9 and TRBJ1-1, with a tentative D call TRBD1 (6 bases). Germline values: CDR1 SEHNR, CDR2 FQNEAQ (reference sequence). The CDR3 is 12 residues long. In DNA, the CDR3 is TGTTCCAGCAGTACAGGGCTCGCTGAAGCTTTCTTT. This encodes CSSSTGLAEAFF.

V gene TRBV10-3 combines with J gene TRBJ1-5; TRBD1 is a possible D gene (6 bases). The CDR3 consists of 16 residues. V lost 0 bases to trimming and J lost 2 bases, with 11 bases between them. Per germline, CDR1 ENHRY and CDR2 SYGVKD. The CDR3 is CAISESLGAGNQPQHF. The CDR3 DNA reads TGTGCCATCAGTGAGTCTCTGGGGGCGGGCAATCAGCCCCAGCATTTT.

The V gene is TRBV4-2, the J gene TRBJ2-5; 16 bases are shared with TRBD2. The V segment lost 1 base and the J segment 9 bases; nucleotides outside the gene matches: 11. CDR1 and CDR2 (germline): LGHNA, YNFKEQ. The CDR3 is made up of 18 amino acids. The CDR3 spells CASSQGGTSGGGHMSQYF. For the CDR3, the DNA is TGTGCCAGCAGCCAAGGGGGGACTAGCGGGGGGGGTCATATGTCCCAGTACTTC.

V is TRBV5-6 and J is TRBJ1-1; no clear D. The germline gives CDR1 SGHDT, CDR2 YYEEEE. The CDR3 consists of 13 residues. Trimming removed 0 bases from V and 2 bases from J, with 5 bases in between. CDR3 in amino acids: CASSLGRNTEAFF. In DNA, the CDR3 is TGTGCCAGCAGCTTGGGCAGAAACACTGAAGCTTTCTTT.

This chain links TRBV5-4 with TRBJ2-7, with D tentatively TRBD2 (5 bases). V was cut by 3 bases and J by 1 base, with 11 bases left in between. This CDR3 has 14 residues. CDR1 SGHNT and CDR2 YYREEE come from the germline V gene (reference sequence). CDR3 protein: CASSSRSGSYEQYF. For the CDR3, the DNA is TGTGCCAGCAGCTCGCGATCGGGGTCCTACGAGCAGTACTTC. Together with reference TRBV5-4 and TRBJ2-7, the CDR3 gives the full variable domain: ETGVTQSPTHLIKTRGQQVTLRCSSQSGHNTVSWYQQALGQGPQFIFQYYREEENGRGNFPPRFSGLQFPNYSSELNVNALELDDSALYLCASSSRSGSYEQYFGPGTRLTVT.

Judged by abundance, this clone is medium-sized. V usage is TRBV6-1 and J usage is TRBJ1-5, with unresolved D. CDR3 size: 14 residues. In germline, CDR1 is MNHNS, CDR2 SASEGT. V was pared by 2 bases and J by 4 bases, with 9 bases between. The CDR3 bases are TGTGCCAGCAGTGAAATGGGCGTTAATCAGCCCCAGCATTTT. Translating gives CASSEMGVNQPQHF.

A single count supports this clone. This chain joins TRBV2 and TRBJ2-3; 10 bases match TRBD1. This CDR3 region has 15 residues. J gave up 4 bases and V 4 bases, and 5 bases lay outside the gene matches. Germline CDR1 SNHLY, CDR2 FYNNEI. The CDR3 DNA is TGTGCCAGCAGTGCAGGACAGGGGGACCCAGATACGCAGTATTTT. Translating gives CASSAGQGDPDTQYF.

The chain uses TRBV7-2 and TRBJ2-1; maybe TRBD1 (5 bases). Germline assignment: CDR1 SGHTA and CDR2 FQGNSA. V was trimmed by 1 base and J by 10 bases, leaving 20 bases between them. There are 16 residues in the CDR3. The CDR3 is CASSLGAPTLSGEQFF. The CDR3 DNA reads TGTGCCAGCAGCTTAGGGGCGCCCACGTTATCAGGGGAGCAGTTCTTC.

A word on this clone: One end of the junction is discordant with germline, which a read error may explain. This sequence joins TRBV7-9 and TRBJ1-6; no clear D gene. This CDR3 contains 12 residues. Per the germline V gene, CDR1 is SEHNR and CDR2 is FQNEAQ (reference sequence). The CDR3 DNA is TGTTCCAGCAGCTTAAGCGGTCAGCTGTGGCACTTT. Amino acid sequence: CSSSLSGQLWHF.

The CDR3 DNA is TGCGCCAGCAGCATGACAGGTGGGGTCCTGGATGGCTACACCTTC. Encoded protein: CASSMTGGVLDGYTF. V is TRBV5-1 and J is TRBJ1-2, with D maybe TRBD1 (6 bases). Trimming took 4 bases from V and 6 from J, leaving 19 bases between them. Germline-derived CDR1 and CDR2 are SGHRS and YFSETQ. The CDR3 has 15 residues.

V gene TRBV7-6 combines with J gene TRBJ2-1, with 8 bases identical to TRBD1. V dropped 5 bases and J dropped 7; count of bases not matched to a gene: 7. The CDR3 has 14 residues. Germline CDR1 SGHVS, CDR2 FNYEAQ. The CDR3 here is CASSRQGFGNEQFF. The CDR3 bases are TGTGCCAGCAGCAGACAGGGGTTTGGGAATGAGCAGTTCTTC.

The chain employs TRBV27 and TRBJ1-1, with D possibly matching TRBD1 (5 bases). The CDR3 runs 12 residues. The germline gives CDR1 MNHEY, CDR2 SMNVEV (reference sequence). Trimming shortened V by 8 bases and J by 2 bases, and 9 bases separated the two germline ends. CDR3 bases: TGTGCCAGCTGCGGACAAAACACTGAAGCTTTCTTT. Protein: CASCGQNTEAFF.

This rearrangement joins TRBV30 to TRBJ2-5; D is possibly TRBD1 (6 bases). From germline, CDR1 is GTSNPN and CDR2 SVGIG (reference sequence). The CDR3 loop spans 12 amino acids. The V end lost 2 bases, the J end lost 8 bases, and 12 bases lay between the germline ends. CDR3 coding DNA: TGTGCCTGGAGTACAGGGTTTACAACCCAGTACTTC. Translation: CAWSTGFTTQYF.

This clone was observed a handful of times. V usage is TRBV7-9 and J usage is TRBJ2-7, with TRBD2 matching 11 bases. The CDR3 has 15 amino acids. CDR1 and CDR2 from the germline V gene are SEHNR and FQNEAQ (reference sequence). The junction had 3 bases not matched to a gene; V was cut back by 5 bases and J by 0 bases. CDR3 in DNA: TGTGCCAGCAGCACTAGCGGGGGAACCTCCTACGAGCAGTACTTC. It translates to CASSTSGGTSYEQYF.

Written as DNA, the CDR3 is TGTGCCAGCAGCTTGGATCAGGGGGCTAGTGGCTACACCTTC. Translating gives CASSLDQGASGYTF. The chain is built from TRBV7-9 and TRBJ1-2, with 8 bases identical to TRBD1. Germline V CDR1 and CDR2: SEHNR, FQNEAQ (reference sequence). This CDR3 has 14 residues. With V trimmed by 3 bases and J by 7 bases, 7 bases remained unmatched.

The V and J genes are TRBV6-4 and TRBJ2-3; possibly TRBD2 for D (6 bases). This CDR3 has 14 residues. Germline assignment: CDR1 MRHNA and CDR2 SNTAGT. Trimming took off 5 bases at V and 0 bases at J, with 9 bases between the two ends. The DNA for the CDR3 is TGTGCCAGCAGTTCCGCGGGGAGCACAGATACGCAGTATTTT. Translated: CASSSAGSTDTQYF.

Note on this clone: The junction and the germline gene differ at one end; a read error may be behind it. This sample also contains other DNA sequences that code for the same CDR3. The chain has TRBV29-1 and TRBJ2-1; TRBD2 is a possible D gene (6 bases). The germline gives CDR1 SQVTM, CDR2 ANQGSEA. The CDR3 runs to 12 residues. The CDR3 nucleotides are TGCAGCGTCGAAGTGGGGGGCAATGAGCAGTTCTTC. Encoded protein: CSVEVGGNEQFF.

CDR3 protein: CAWSSGGAYNEQFF. CDR3 bases: TGTGCCTGGAGTTCGGGGGGGGCCTACAATGAGCAGTTCTTC. The rearrangement uses TRBV30 and TRBJ2-1, with TRBD2 matching over 8 bases. CDR3 length equals 14 residues. Germline CDR1 reads GTSNPN; CDR2 reads SVGIG (reference sequence). Trimming at V came to 2 bases and at J to 2 bases, leaving 2 bases not matched to a gene.

The chain links TRBV6-1 to TRBJ1-1; 10 bases agree with TRBD1. CDR1 and CDR2 (germline): MNHNS, SASEGT. This CDR3 is built from 13 residues. Trimming cost V 5 bases and J 5 bases; bases outside gene matches: 2. The CDR3 sequence is CASSWDRGTEAFF. In DNA, the CDR3 is TGTGCCAGCAGTTGGGACAGGGGTACTGAAGCTTTCTTT.

The chain recombines TRBV9 with TRBJ2-1; TRBD2 matches 9 bases. The CDR3 is made up of 20 amino acids. The V and J ends lost 3 bases and 1 base, in that order; junction bases with no gene match: 17. CDR1 SGDLS and CDR2 YYNGEE come from the germline V gene. CDR3: CASSDRRYRLAGRSYNEQFF. CDR3 bases: TGTGCCAGCAGCGATCGTCGATATCGGCTAGCGGGGAGGTCCTACAATGAGCAGTTCTTC.

This sequence joins TRBV21-1 and TRBJ2-3; TRBD2 is taken as the D call from the table, unchecked against the DNA. TRBV21-1 is described as a pseudogene. This CDR3 has 19 amino acids. In nucleotides, the CDR3 is TGTGCCAGCAGCAAAGCCCGGAGGACTAGCGGGGGGACCACAGATACGCAGTATTTT. Its translation is CASSKARRTSGGTTDTQYF.

This clone showed up just a few times. This sequence joins TRBV6-5 and TRBJ1-6, with TRBD1 matching 7 bases. After removal of 10 bases from V and 8 bases from J, the junction contained 8 bases not matched to a gene. Per germline, CDR1 MNHEY and CDR2 SVGAGI. The CDR3 totals 13 residues. The chain's CDR3 is CAIPDRDHSPLHF. The CDR3 DNA follows: TGTGCCATCCCCGACAGGGATCATTCACCCCTCCACTTT.

The chain has TRBV7-6 and TRBJ2-1, with a possible D match to TRBD2 (6 bases). The CDR3 consists of 16 residues. Trimming pared 3 bases from V and 0 bases from J, leaving 12 bases between. Germline lookup yields CDR1 SGHVS and CDR2 FNYEAQ. The CDR3 spells CASSLLAPSSYNEQFF. The CDR3 nucleotides read TGTGCCAGCAGCTTGCTAGCGCCGAGCTCCTACAATGAGCAGTTCTTC.

The V and J genes are TRBV7-9 and TRBJ1-1, with a tentative D call TRBD1 (6 bases). Germline lookup yields CDR1 SEHNR and CDR2 FQNEAQ (reference sequence). The CDR3 has 16 amino acids. Trimming cost V 5 bases and J 4 bases, with 20 bases left between them. The CDR3 DNA is TGTGCCAGCAGCAAAACAGGGCCGGGGGGGTCCACTGAAGCTTTCTTT. It codes for CASSKTGPGGSTEAFF.